One T cell receptor (beta chain) is described in this entry. What it binds is unknown. Germline CDR1 reads MNHNS; CDR2 reads SASEGT. The CDR3 is 15 residues long. V was pared by 2 bases and J by 2 bases, with 6 bases of the junction left unmatched. The data were produced by immunoSEQ multiplex PCR, yet TCRdb's version contains in-frame clones alone and is incomplete. This table holds tens of thousands of clones, about 78% found once. This sample was taken from a study of radiotherapy plus CTLA-4 blockade in lung cancer. Study-wide context: An objective response was seen in 15% to 20% of patients, and disease control in around 31%. General observations from the study: Blood saw expansion of tumor-derived TCR clones after radiotherapy plus ipilimumab.

Ipilimumab-mediated CTLA-4 blockade plus focal radiation was given to patients having chemo-refractory metastatic non-small-cell lung cancer. This receptor was taken from a human donor with non-small cell lung cancer that progressed on radiotherapy plus ipilimumab. This specimen was peripheral blood, taken from a patient treated with radiotherapy plus ipilimumab. J is TRBJ2-7 and V is TRBV6-1; 7 bases map to TRBD1. As DNA, the CDR3 is TGTGCCAGCAGTGAATGGGACAGTGGGGCCTACGAGCAGTACTTC. Its translation: CASSEWDSGAYEQYF.